What follows is one TCR beta chain and its context. Its cognate antigen is unknown. This sample was taken from a study of PD-1 blockade in classical Hodgkin lymphoma. Time point reported: cycle 4 day 1 (C4D1), after five to seven weeks of nivolumab. Every one of the patients relapsed after autologous stem cell transplantation (brentuximab vedotin exposure was variable). General study results and limits: Nivolumab starters within 1 year of ASCT were excluded.

Trimming left V 4 bases short and J 0 bases short, with 12 bases between. Germline V gene data show CDR1 as MNHNS and CDR2 as SASEGT. The CDR3 length is 15 residues. Clones were read by immunoSEQ multiplex PCR, and TCRdb kept only the in-frame ones, dropping some. Of roughly 100,000 clones listed, about 92% were seen once; the top ten hold under 2%. The source material was peripheral blood mononuclear cells (PBMCs), sampled before the fourth cycle of nivolumab. The source is a human donor with classical Hodgkin lymphoma. The chain joins TRBV6-1 to TRBJ1-2; D perhaps matches TRBD1 (5 bases). CDR3: CASSVGTGANYGYTF. The CDR3 DNA reads as TGTGCCAGCAGTGTAGGAACAGGAGCTAACTATGGCTACACCTTC.